These 32 T cell receptor beta chains originate from one sample sequenced in a study of graft-versus-host responses after intestinal transplantation. Assay: immunoSEQ multiplex PCR; the TCRdb copy retains only in-frame clones and omits some. The data contain approximately 94,000 clones, more than 75% of them singletons. What these receptors recognize is not known. Sequenced material: unstimulated CD4+ T cells sorted from spleen or lymph node cells, taken before transplant. The receptors shown here come from a human donor who was the organ donor for an intestinal transplant.

This chain links TRBV11-2 with TRBJ2-7; no reliable D call. CDR3 length: 14 amino acids. Germline assignment: CDR1 SGHAT and CDR2 FQNNGV. Trimming took off 3 bases at V and 6 bases at J, with 15 bases between the two ends. In DNA form, the CDR3 reads TGTGCCAGCAGCTTTCTCTCGGGCTTGGTCGAGCAGTACTTC. Translated, it gives CASSFLSGLVEQYF.

V usage is TRBV7-9 and J usage is TRBJ1-4; D is undetermined. Germline V gives CDR1 SEHNR, CDR2 FQNEAQ (reference sequence). V lost 4 bases and J lost 0, with 15 bases in between. The CDR3 spans 17 residues. The CDR3 spells CASSYRPPGATNEKLFF. As DNA, the CDR3 is TGTGCCAGCAGCTACCGCCCGCCCGGGGCAACTAATGAAAAACTGTTTTTT.

The gene calls are TRBV9 and TRBJ2-6, with unresolved D. V dropped 0 bases and J dropped 0 bases, with 10 bases sitting between them. In germline, CDR1 is SGDLS, CDR2 YYNGEE. The CDR3 extends over 17 amino acids. The CDR3 protein is CASSVVGIGSGANVLTF. The CDR3 region has the DNA TGTGCCAGCAGCGTAGTTGGTATAGGCTCTGGGGCCAACGTCCTGACTTTC.

In this sample, this clone turned up a few times. The CDR3 protein is CASSLGQGSAPQHF. CDR3 in DNA: TGTGCCAGCAGCTTAGGACAAGGGAGTGCGCCCCAGCATTTT. The gene calls are TRBV7-9 and TRBJ1-5; no firm D call. Germline V CDR1 and CDR2: SEHNR, FQNEAQ (reference sequence). V lost 1 base and J 9 bases, leaving 13 bases between the germline ends. The CDR3 loop spans 14 amino acids.

The chain couples TRBV5-1 to TRBJ1-2; tentatively, D is TRBD1 (6 bases). This CDR3 has 16 amino acids. V was shortened by 5 bases and J by 2 bases, with 19 bases between the two germline ends. Germline V gene data show CDR1 as SGHRS and CDR2 as YFSETQ. The CDR3 DNA sequence: TGCGCCAGCAGAGAATCCCGGACAGTGCAAAACTATGGCTACACCTTC. Translation: CASRESRTVQNYGYTF.

The rearrangement uses TRBV11-2 and TRBJ1-5, with D perhaps TRBD1 (6 bases). This CDR3 has 14 amino acids. Germline values: CDR1 SGHAT, CDR2 FQNNGV. Trimming cost V 1 base and J 2 bases, with 6 bases left between them. In DNA, the CDR3 is TGTGCCAGCAGCTTAGCAGGGGGCAATCAGCCCCAGCATTTT. Translation: CASSLAGGNQPQHF.

This clone came up once. As DNA, the CDR3 is TGTGCCTGGAGTGTGGGAGGGGGGCAGGGTCTGTTTTTT. This translates into CAWSVGGGQGLFF. The chain carries TRBV30 and TRBJ1-4, with D maybe TRBD1 (6 bases). Germline CDR1 GTSNPN, CDR2 SVGIG (reference sequence). The CDR3 length is 13 residues. V was trimmed by 0 bases and J by 14 bases, leaving 16 bases between them. The full variable domain, with the rest looked up from reference TRBV30 and TRBJ1-4, is SQTIHQWPATLVQPVGSPLSLECTVEGTSNPNLYWYRQAAGRGLQLLFYSVGIGQISSEVPQNLSASRPQDRQFILSSKKLLLSDSGFYLCAWSVGGGQGLFFGSGTQLSVL.

The chain uses TRBV28 and TRBJ2-5; 10 positions agree with TRBD2. V shed 6 bases, J shed 5 bases, and the junction held 9 bases outside the gene matches. The CDR3 spans 15 residues. In germline, CDR1 is MDHEN, CDR2 SYDVKM. CDR3 amino acids: CASRPPSGGAETQYF. The CDR3 DNA sequence: TGTGCCAGCAGACCACCTAGCGGGGGAGCGGAGACCCAGTACTTC.

The chain carries TRBV30 and TRBJ1-6; the D gene is possibly TRBD1 (5 bases). The V gene's germline CDR1 is GTSNPN and CDR2 SVGIG (reference sequence). Trimming left V 4 bases short and J 8 bases short, with 12 bases between. The CDR3 runs to 13 residues. The CDR3 region is CAWNPGRDSPLHF. As DNA, the CDR3 is TGTGCCTGGAACCCGGGCAGGGATTCACCCCTCCACTTT.

The chain combines TRBV5-1 with TRBJ1-2; D is unclear. Germline assignment: CDR1 SGHRS and CDR2 YFSETQ. The CDR3 runs to 14 residues. V was shortened by 7 bases and J by 0 bases, with 13 bases between the two germline ends. In DNA form, the CDR3 reads TGCGCCAGCTGGTGGGATCGAACTAACTATGGCTACACCTTC. Its protein is CASWWDRTNYGYTF.

This clone came up once. The chain recombines TRBV19 with TRBJ2-1; no definite D call. Germline CDR1 LNHDA, CDR2 SQIVND (reference sequence). V lost 9 bases, J lost 0 bases, and 15 bases lay in between. This CDR3 is 15 amino acids long. This CDR3 reads CASKPGHYSYNEQFF. The DNA of the CDR3 is TGTGCCAGCAAGCCCGGTCACTACTCCTACAATGAGCAGTTCTTC.

The V gene is TRBV4-2, the J gene TRBJ1-1, with TRBD1 matching over 7 bases. V trimming: 0 bases; J trimming: 2 bases; junction bases outside the gene matches: 9. Germline CDR1 and CDR2: LGHNA and YNFKEQ. The CDR3 loop spans 17 amino acids. The CDR3 here is CASSQEAKGAPNTEAFF. DNA for the CDR3: TGTGCCAGCAGCCAAGAGGCTAAGGGGGCACCCAACACTGAAGCTTTCTTT.

The chain employs TRBV5-4 and TRBJ2-1; 7 bases fit TRBD2. Germline V CDR1 and CDR2: SGHNT, YYREEE (reference sequence). The CDR3 totals 15 residues. Germline trimming cut 3 bases from V and 6 bases from J; bases unmatched to any gene: 9. The CDR3 loop is CASSSKEGGFNEQFF. The DNA of the CDR3 is TGTGCCAGCAGCTCTAAAGAGGGAGGGTTCAATGAGCAGTTCTTC.

The chain uses TRBV30 and TRBJ1-1, with D tentatively TRBD1 (5 bases). The CDR3 is made up of 13 amino acids. Germline V gene lookup returns CDR1 GTSNPN and CDR2 SVGIG (reference sequence). This chain's CDR3 is CALDTLMNTEAFF. Written as DNA, the CDR3 is TGTGCATTGGACACCCTTATGAACACTGAAGCTTTCTTT.

As DNA, the CDR3 is TGTGCCAGCTCCTGGGGGACTAGCGGGGGAGGTGAGCAGTTCTTC. This codes for CASSWGTSGGGEQFF. The chain combines TRBV6-5 with TRBJ2-1; 14 bases align to TRBD2. J lost 9 bases, V lost 8 bases, and 9 bases had no gene match. Germline V gene sequence: CDR1 MNHEY, CDR2 SVGAGI. CDR3 length: 15 amino acids.

V usage is TRBV4-2 and J usage is TRBJ2-7; 7 bases line up with TRBD1. CDR3 length: 14 amino acids. V lost 4 bases and J lost 3; bases outside the gene matches: 6. The germline CDR1 and CDR2 sequences are LGHNA and YNFKEQ. The chain's CDR3 is CASSLGTDNYEQYF. The CDR3 DNA is TGTGCCAGCAGCCTCGGGACAGATAACTACGAGCAGTACTTC.

The chain couples TRBV7-8 to TRBJ1-2; 7 bases are shared with TRBD1. The germline V gene encodes CDR1 SGHVS and CDR2 FQNEAQ. CDR3 size: 16 residues. The trim removed 7 bases at V and 2 bases at J, leaving 13 bases unmatched. In DNA, the CDR3 is TGTGCCAGCACCCCTAAAAAGGGGGCGGTCAACTATGGCTACACCTTC. Translated, it gives CASTPKKGAVNYGYTF. Full variable domain (remainder filled in from reference TRBV7-8 and TRBJ1-2): GAGVSQSPRYKVAKRGQDVALRCDPISGHVSLFWYQQALGQGPEFLTYFQNEAQLDKSGLPSDRFFAERPEGSVSTLKIQRTQQEDSAVYLCASTPKKGAVNYGYTFGSGTRLTVV.

The V and J genes are TRBV10-2 and TRBJ2-6; either TRBD1 or TRBD2 may supply D (6 bases each). The CDR3 totals 13 residues. V gave up 6 bases and J gave up 16 bases, with 19 bases separating them. Germline V lookup: CDR1 WSHSY, CDR2 SAAADI. The CDR3 DNA is TGCGCCAGCAGGAAAAGACAGGCGGGAATTCTGACTTTC. Translated: CASRKRQAGILTF.

The chain is built from TRBV6-6 and TRBJ2-4; D gene uncertain. Trimming pared 3 bases from V and 0 bases from J, leaving 6 bases between. The CDR3 consists of 14 residues. Germline lookup yields CDR1 MNHNY and CDR2 SVGAGI (reference sequence). CDR3 amino acids: CASSYQLAKNIQYF. DNA for the CDR3: TGTGCCAGCAGTTATCAATTAGCCAAAAACATTCAGTACTTC.

The chain joins TRBV6-1 to TRBJ2-7; 10 bases agree with TRBD1. The V segment lost 7 bases and the J segment 9 bases; nucleotides outside the gene matches: 9. In germline, CDR1 is MNHNS, CDR2 SASEGT. There are 13 residues in the CDR3. CDR3 sequence reads: CASTGDRGSLQYF. The CDR3 DNA reads TGTGCCAGCACCGGGGACAGGGGATCGTTGCAGTACTTC.

The DNA of the CDR3 is TGTGCCAGCAGCCCCGGGCCCCCGTACAATGAGCAGTTCTTC. Its translation: CASSPGPPYNEQFF. V is TRBV7-7 and J is TRBJ2-1; no reliable D call. Germline-derived CDR1 and CDR2 are SSHAT and FNYEAQ (reference sequence). The CDR3 extends over 14 amino acids. Trimming took 5 bases from V and 4 from J, leaving 12 bases between them. Using reference TRBV7-7 and TRBJ2-1 for the parts outside the CDR3, the full variable domain is GAGVSQSPRYKVTKRGQDVTLRCDPISSHATLYWYQQALGQGPEFLTYFNYEAQPDKSGLPSDRFSAERPEGSISTLTIQRTEQRDSAMYRCASSPGPPYNEQFFGPGTRLTVL.

This clone was seen just once. The CDR3 DNA sequence: TGTGCCAGCAGCTTCGGACGGCCCGGGGAGCTGTTTTTT. This translates into CASSFGRPGELFF. The rearrangement uses TRBV7-2 and TRBJ2-2; D is unresolved. Germline loops: CDR1 SGHTA, CDR2 FQGNSA. Trimming removed 3 bases at V and 6 bases at J, with 8 bases between. The CDR3 contains 13 residues.

This chain links TRBV6-1 with TRBJ2-3; TRBD2 matches at 8 bases. Per the germline V gene, CDR1 is MNHNS and CDR2 is SASEGT. With 6 bases clipped from V and 8 bases from J, the junction kept 10 bases outside the gene matches. There are 14 residues in the CDR3. The CDR3 bases are TGTGCCAGCAGGTCTCGAAAACTAGCGGCTACGCAGTATTTT. Its protein product is CASRSRKLAATQYF.

V and J are TRBV21-1 and TRBJ1-3. TRBV21-1 is reported as a pseudogene. This CDR3 comprises 13 residues. In DNA, the CDR3 is TGTGCCAGCAGCCCAGAGGTTGGAAACACCATATATTTT. Its protein product is CASSPEVGNTIYF.

A single count supports this clone. The chain combines TRBV28 with TRBJ1-6, with a tentative D call TRBD1 (5 bases). Germline CDR1 MDHEN, CDR2 SYDVKM. The V and J ends lost 7 bases and 13 bases respectively, with 14 bases between them. The CDR3 extends over 12 amino acids. The CDR3 DNA follows: TGTGCCAGCACCATCCCGGGGGTCCCCCTCCACTTT. This translates into CASTIPGVPLHF.

The gene calls are TRBV5-6 and TRBJ2-7; no clear D gene. V was pared by 1 base and J by 0 bases, with 11 bases between. The germline V gene encodes CDR1 SGHDT and CDR2 YYEEEE. CDR3 length: 15 amino acids. CDR3 sequence reads: CASSLFVVPSYEQYF. CDR3 DNA sequence: TGTGCCAGCAGCTTGTTTGTCGTACCCTCCTACGAGCAGTACTTC.

This chain links TRBV19 with TRBJ2-1; 12 bases map to TRBD2. V lost 3 bases and J lost 4; bases outside the gene matches: 4. Germline loops: CDR1 LNHDA, CDR2 SQIVND (reference sequence). The CDR3 extends over 16 amino acids. The CDR3 is CASSILAGGPYNEQFF. The CDR3 nucleotides are TGTGCCAGTAGTATCCTAGCGGGGGGGCCGTACAATGAGCAGTTCTTC. Complete variable domain (other parts from reference TRBV19 and TRBJ2-1): DGGITQSPKYLFRKEGQNVTLSCEQNLNHDAMYWYRQDPGQGLRLIYYSQIVNDFQKGDIAEGYSVSREKKESFPLTVTSAQKNPTAFYLCASSILAGGPYNEQFFGPGTRLTVL.

This rearrangement joins TRBV5-1 to TRBJ2-7; D is unresolved. V was clipped by 4 bases and J by 1 base, with 9 bases between them. CDR3 length equals 13 residues. Germline-derived CDR1 and CDR2 are SGHRS and YFSETQ. Written as DNA, the CDR3 is TGCGCCAGCAGCAACGACAATTCCTACGAGCAGTACTTC. Residues: CASSNDNSYEQYF.

This clone has only a few counts. The chain links TRBV4-2 to TRBJ2-2, with D perhaps matching TRBD2 (7 bases). The V end lost 0 bases, the J end lost 3 bases, and 11 bases lay between the germline ends. Germline-derived CDR1 and CDR2 are LGHNA and YNFKEQ. CDR3 length: 16 residues. The CDR3 spells CASSQDGGGDTGELFF. The CDR3 DNA follows: TGTGCCAGCAGCCAAGACGGAGGGGGGGACACCGGGGAGCTGTTTTTT.

V is TRBV28 and J is TRBJ1-5, with D possibly TRBD1 on 6 matching bases. The germline V and J ends were trimmed by 6 bases and 3 bases, with 27 bases remaining between them. In germline, CDR1 is MDHEN, CDR2 SYDVKM. There are 19 residues in the CDR3. The DNA for the CDR3 is TGTGCCAGCAGCCTGCAGAGAAGAGCACAGGGAACTAACAATCAGCCCCAGCATTTT. Translated, it gives CASSLQRRAQGTNNQPQHF.

This clone was counted only a few times. V usage is TRBV7-8 and J usage is TRBJ1-5; possible D gene TRBD1, 5 bases. The V gene lost 1 base and the J gene lost 4 bases, with 20 bases spanning the gap. The CDR3 has 18 residues. Germline V gene lookup returns CDR1 SGHVS and CDR2 FQNEAQ. The CDR3 coding sequence is TGTGCCAGCAGCTTAGATTTGGTAATTGCAGGGACGAATCAGCCCCAGCATTTT. Its translation: CASSLDLVIAGTNQPQHF.

This chain uses TRBV30 with TRBJ1-6; TRBD1 might be the D (6 bases). Germline V gene data show CDR1 as GTSNPN and CDR2 as SVGIG (reference sequence). The CDR3 length is 13 residues. With 1 base removed from V and 10 bases from J, the gap between germline ends came to 11 bases. The DNA for the CDR3 is TGTGCCTGGAGTGCAACAGGGAAATCACCCCTCCACTTT. Its protein product is CAWSATGKSPLHF.